This paragraph covers one TCR beta chain sequence. Its antigen is not identified. The data were obtained in a study of T cell responses to AZD1222 COVID-19 vaccine. In the study overall: Pooled samples include second doses given at about 4 or 12 weeks.

The CDR3 loop spans 14 amino acids. Germline V lookup: CDR1 LNHDA, CDR2 SQIVND (reference sequence). V dropped 8 bases and J dropped 5 bases, with 15 bases sitting between them. Some clones are missing from TCRdb's copy, which holds only in-frame ones; the method was immunoSEQ multiplex PCR. The sample consists of 100,000 or so clones, 90% of them appearing once. Study-wide points: Nearly half of spike-specific TCRs reportedly target unmutated variant regions. The donor cohort was predominantly white British with a female majority, and clonal diversity may have been underestimated. The peak T cell response came first, and repertoires were sampled only after it.

The gene calls are TRBV19 and TRBJ2-2, with D possibly TRBD1 on 5 matching bases. The material was peripheral blood, obtained on day 0 of AZD1222 vaccination. The clonotype originates from an adult in good health. DNA for the CDR3: TGTGCCAGTTCTTTCAGGGTTTTGACCGGGGAGCTGTTTTTT. Its protein product is CASSFRVLTGELFF.